A single sample is the source of the 32 T cell receptor beta chains below, sequenced in a study of T-cell memory formation after mild COVID-19 (dated by TCRdb to the early 2020s). Receptor libraries were prepared by 5' RACE. Instrument on record: Illumina NovaSeq 6000. TCRdb itself trimmed the public reads at Q25 with fastp, ran MiXCR and retained productive beta chains. All rows with the same CDR3 protein become a single entry with the most common DNA and genes. The sample profile shows around 190,000 distinct CDR3 sequences; under 20% of them were found once. Roughly 4.3% of the sample is in the top ten clones. Input material: PBMCs or a T cell subset sorted from them (not recorded which). These receptors were obtained from a man between 18 and 29 years old who had mild COVID-19 (a few samples of this study predate the infection). The sample titles of this study are shuffled in the database, so cell type and time point are left out; the donor was told from shared clones.

The J gene is TRBJ1-5, the V gene TRBV2; D ambiguous. V was cut by 2 bases and J by 4 bases, with 12 bases left in between. Germline-derived CDR1 and CDR2 are SNHLY and FYNNEI. There are 15 residues in the CDR3. Here the CDR3 DNA reads TGTGCCAGCAGTGAATCGGGGTTGGGGAATCAGCCCCAGCATTTT. This codes for CASSESGLGNQPQHF.

Many counts were recorded for this clonotype. The chain uses TRBV7-9 and TRBJ2-7, with 8 positions matching TRBD1. Germline trimming cut 1 base from V and 3 bases from J; bases unmatched to any gene: 2. This CDR3 is 14 amino acids long. Germline CDR1 and CDR2: SEHNR and FQNEAQ (reference sequence). For the CDR3, the DNA is TGTGCCAGCAGCTTAGTGGACAGGGTCTACGAGCAGTACTTC. It encodes CASSLVDRVYEQYF.

The rearrangement links TRBV12-3 or TRBV12-4 to TRBJ2-6; D is unclear. V lost 10 bases, J lost 4 bases, and 8 bases lay in between. This CDR3 has 12 residues. This CDR3 reads CATSPGANVLTF. The CDR3, as DNA: TGTGCCACTTCACCCGGGGCCAACGTCCTGACTTTC.

This chain uses TRBV7-3 with TRBJ1-6; D is ambiguous. Germline V lookup: CDR1 SGHTA, CDR2 FQGTGA. V lost 8 bases and J lost 7, with 12 bases in between. The length of the CDR3 is 13 residues. The CDR3 DNA follows: TGTGCCAGCGCCTATCGAGGGAATTCACCCCTCCACTTT. As protein: CASAYRGNSPLHF.

The gene calls are TRBV9 and TRBJ2-2; 7 bases are shared with TRBD2. Germline CDR1 is SGDLS and CDR2 is YYNGEE. This CDR3 spans 15 amino acids. V trimming: 6 bases; J trimming: 4 bases; junction bases outside the gene matches: 9. CDR3 nucleotides: TGTGCCAGCACCCAAGCGGGATCGGGCACCGGGGAGCTGTTTTTT. Encoded protein: CASTQAGSGTGELFF.

The chain employs TRBV5-8 and TRBJ1-2; D may be TRBD1 (5 bases). The V gene lost 4 bases and the J gene lost 4 bases, with 8 bases spanning the gap. The CDR3 is 12 amino acids. Germline V gene sequence: CDR1 SGHTS, CDR2 YDEGEE. The CDR3 DNA follows: TGTGCCAGCAGCATGAGGGGCTATGGCTACACCTTC. Its translation is CASSMRGYGYTF.

This clonotype occurred a few times. CDR3 bases: TGTGCCAGCAGCGGACAGAGCTCCTATAATTCACCCCTCCACTTT. Amino acid sequence: CASSGQSSYNSPLHF. The chain combines TRBV14 with TRBJ1-6; a weak D match, TRBD1 (6 bases). Trimming shortened V by 5 bases and J by 0 bases, and 8 bases separated the two germline ends. Germline CDR1 is SGHDN and CDR2 is FVKESK. The CDR3 is 15 amino acids.

The rearrangement links TRBV6-1 to TRBJ1-3; D unresolved. CDR1 MNHNS and CDR2 SASEGT come from the germline V gene. This CDR3 is 17 amino acids long. Trimming left V 3 bases short and J 0 bases short, with 15 bases between. The CDR3 region is CASSEARQFYSGNTIYF. CDR3 DNA sequence: TGTGCCAGCAGTGAGGCCCGTCAATTCTACTCTGGAAACACCATATATTTT.

This clonotype turned up a few times. This rearrangement joins TRBV4-1 to TRBJ1-2, with TRBD1 matching over 10 bases. Per germline, CDR1 MGHRA and CDR2 YSYEKL. V dropped 4 bases and J dropped 5; count of bases not matched to a gene: 7. CDR3 length equals 15 residues. CDR3 DNA: TGCGCCAGCAGCCCTCGGACAGGGGGACCGTATGGCTACACCTTC. It translates to CASSPRTGGPYGYTF.

This clonotype was seen at least ten times. The J gene is TRBJ1-1, the V gene TRBV12-3 or TRBV12-4; possibly TRBD1 for D (6 bases). The CDR3 extends over 15 amino acids. Trimming shortened V by 5 bases and J by 1 base, and 14 bases separated the two germline ends. CDR3 region: CASSPLGGRNTEAFF. CDR3 sequence (DNA): TGTGCCAGCAGTCCTCTGGGGGGCAGGAACACTGAAGCTTTCTTT.

V is TRBV5-1 and J is TRBJ1-2, with D possibly matching TRBD1 (5 bases). The CDR3 has 14 amino acids. V gave up 0 bases and J gave up 4 bases, with 10 bases separating them. The germline CDR1 and CDR2 sequences are SGHRS and YFSETQ. The DNA for the CDR3 is TGCGCCAGCAGCTTGGGGGGCGATAGCTATGGCTACACCTTC. It specifies CASSLGGDSYGYTF.

This clonotype was seen a few times. The rearrangement links TRBV11-2 to TRBJ2-1; D is uncertain. The CDR3 runs to 14 residues. Germline loops: CDR1 SGHAT, CDR2 FQNNGV. Deletions cut 2 bases from V and 7 bases from J, with 12 bases between. Written as DNA, the CDR3 is TGTGCCAGCAGCTTAAGGCTTGGAGTGAATGAGCAGTTCTTC. It is translated as CASSLRLGVNEQFF.

The chain recombines TRBV27 with TRBJ2-3; 8 bases are a match to TRBD2. This CDR3 is 13 amino acids long. The germline gives CDR1 MNHEY, CDR2 SMNVEV (reference sequence). The ends lost 5 bases at V and 6 bases at J; junction bases unmatched: 4. CDR3 region: CASSPTSVDTQYF. CDR3 DNA: TGTGCCAGCAGTCCGACTAGCGTGGATACGCAGTATTTT.

This chain connects TRBV4-2 to TRBJ2-5, with 7 bases identical to TRBD1. The CDR3 runs 14 residues. V lost 5 bases and J lost 5; bases outside the gene matches: 8. The germline CDR1 and CDR2 sequences are LGHNA and YNFKEQ. The CDR3 bases are TGTGCCAGCAGCTCCGAAGGGGGCCAGGAGACCCAGTACTTC. This encodes CASSSEGGQETQYF.

The chain joins TRBV6-2 or TRBV6-3 to TRBJ1-1; D is unresolved. The CDR3 is 13 residues long. V was shortened by 6 bases and J by 9 bases, with 17 bases between the two germline ends. The germline CDR1 and CDR2 sequences are MNHEY and SVGEGT. The CDR3 loop reads CASSPLFPRQAFF. DNA for the CDR3: TGTGCCAGCAGCCCGCTCTTCCCCCGCCAAGCTTTCTTT.

This clonotype appeared many times. The chain uses TRBV7-7 and TRBJ2-7, with D perhaps assigned TRBD1 or TRBD2 (6 bases each). Trimming shortened V by 5 bases and J by 5 bases, and 19 bases separated the two germline ends. The CDR3 spans 15 residues. Per the germline V gene, CDR1 is SSHAT and CDR2 is FNYEAQ (reference sequence). The CDR3 loop is CASSPGGDRSDEQYF. In nucleotides, the CDR3 is TGTGCCAGCAGCCCCGGGGGAGACAGGTCGGACGAGCAGTACTTC.

This clonotype has more than one count but fewer than ten. This sequence joins TRBV5-1 and TRBJ2-5, with D uncertain. V was shortened by 7 bases and J by 0 bases, with 4 bases between the two germline ends. Germline V gene data show CDR1 as SGHRS and CDR2 as YFSETQ. CDR3 length: 11 amino acids. The CDR3, as DNA: TGCGCCAGCCCCGACCAAGAGACCCAGTACTTC. It translates to CASPDQETQYF.

This chain connects TRBV5-1 to TRBJ1-1, with a possible D match to TRBD1 (5 bases). The V end was cut by 4 bases, the J end by 6 bases, with 19 bases between. This CDR3 has 15 residues. Looked up from germline, CDR1 is SGHRS and CDR2 is YFSETQ. CDR3 DNA: TGCGCCAGCAGCCCCCGACAGTTGATAAAAGCTGAAGCTTTCTTT. It translates to CASSPRQLIKAEAFF.

This clonotype was seen a few times. This chain's CDR3 is CASSLAGHQETQYF. CDR3 coding DNA: TGTGCCAGCAGCCTTGCAGGACACCAAGAGACCCAGTACTTC. The chain recombines TRBV7-2 with TRBJ2-5; no clear D. The V and J ends lost 5 bases and 0 bases respectively, with 10 bases between them. The CDR3 consists of 14 residues. Germline V gene sequence: CDR1 SGHTA, CDR2 FQGNSA.

This clonotype was observed at least ten times. The rearrangement uses TRBV29-1 and TRBJ1-5, with D possibly matching TRBD1 (5 bases). Trimming removed 6 bases at V and 2 bases at J, with 11 bases between. The CDR3 runs 13 residues. The germline CDR1 and CDR2 sequences are SQVTM and ANQGSEA. This CDR3 reads CSVAGRGNQPQHF. The CDR3 coding sequence is TGCAGCGTGGCGGGCAGGGGCAATCAGCCCCAGCATTTT.

The V and J genes are TRBV2 and TRBJ2-7, with TRBD1 as a possible D gene (5 bases). The V end was cut by 3 bases, the J end by 1 base, with 13 bases between. The CDR3 is made up of 15 amino acids. Germline V CDR1 and CDR2: SNHLY, FYNNEI. CDR3 nucleotide sequence: TGTGCCAGCAGTGATTTGGACATAACTTCCTACGAGCAGTACGTC. It translates to CASSDLDITSYEQYV.

V is TRBV14 and J is TRBJ1-1; D is undetermined. V was clipped by 3 bases and J by 2 bases, with 13 bases between them. The germline V gene encodes CDR1 SGHDN and CDR2 FVKESK. The CDR3 has 15 residues. The CDR3 DNA sequence: TGTGCCAGCAGCCATCGGCGGCAGACAAACACTGAAGCTTTCTTT. Its translation is CASSHRRQTNTEAFF.

This clonotype was counted between two and nine times. The chain uses TRBV9 and TRBJ1-3, with D perhaps matching TRBD1 (6 bases). The V end lost 0 bases, the J end lost 7 bases, and 14 bases lay between the germline ends. The CDR3 has 15 residues. Germline CDR1 and CDR2: SGDLS and YYNGEE. This chain's CDR3 is CASSVEGRQANTIYF. The CDR3 region has the DNA TGTGCCAGCAGCGTAGAAGGGAGACAGGCCAACACCATATATTTT.

This clonotype was counted a few times. The CDR3 bases are TGTGCCAGCAGCCGAAAAACAGGGGGGGATGAAGCTTTCTTT. It codes for CASSRKTGGDEAFF. The rearrangement uses TRBV5-4 and TRBJ1-1; TRBD1 matches 8 bases. The V gene end was trimmed by 4 bases and the J gene end by 7 bases; junction bases not matched to a gene: 9. Germline V gene lookup returns CDR1 SGHNT and CDR2 YYREEE (reference sequence). The CDR3 is made up of 14 amino acids.

In this sample, this clonotype turned up a few times. The rearrangement joins TRBV15 to TRBJ2-7, with a tentative D call TRBD1 (6 bases). Trimming took 0 bases from V and 5 from J, leaving 14 bases between them. Germline CDR1 reads LNHNV; CDR2 reads YYDKDF (reference sequence). The CDR3 runs to 15 residues. CDR3 nucleotides: TGTGCCACCAGCAGAGATTCAAGACAGGATAACGAGCAGTACTTC. This gives the protein CATSRDSRQDNEQYF.

The CDR3 DNA follows: TGCAGTGCTAGAGTCGGCGGGGGCTCGGATACGCAGTATTTT. Protein product: CSARVGGGSDTQYF. The chain combines TRBV20-1 with TRBJ2-3; weak D call: TRBD2 (7 bases). The germline gives CDR1 DFQATT, CDR2 SNEGSKA (reference sequence). Trimming removed 1 base from V and 6 bases from J, with 14 bases in between. This CDR3 contains 14 residues.

This clonotype came up a few times. V is TRBV28 and J is TRBJ2-5; D not resolved. Deletions cut 6 bases from V and 9 bases from J, with 11 bases between. The CDR3 is made up of 11 amino acids. Germline V gene data show CDR1 as MDHEN and CDR2 as SYDVKM. For the CDR3, the DNA is TGTGCCAGCAGCGGGCCTGCGCCCCAGTACTTC. Protein: CASSGPAPQYF.

This sequence joins TRBV28 and TRBJ2-1, with D perhaps TRBD1 or TRBD2 (6 bases each). The CDR3 runs to 15 residues. CDR1 is MDHEN and CDR2 is SYDVKM in the germline V gene. Trimming left V 3 bases short and J 2 bases short, with 11 bases between. DNA of the CDR3: TGTGCCAGCAGTTTTGTCGGGGGCCCCTACAATGAGCAGTTCTTC. Its protein is CASSFVGGPYNEQFF. The full variable domain, in which reference TRBV28 and TRBJ2-1 provide the parts outside the CDR3, is DVKVTQSSRYLVKRTGEKVFLECVQDMDHENMFWYRQDPGLGLRLIYFSYDVKMKEKGDIPEGYSVSREKKERFSLILESASTNQTSMYLCASSFVGGPYNEQFFGPGTRLTVL.

This clonotype has only a few counts. The chain has TRBV23-1 and TRBJ1-5; TRBD1 might be the D (5 bases). TRBV23-1 is marked as an open reading frame, function uncertain. The CDR3 length is 17 residues. With 2 bases removed from V and 2 bases from J, the gap between germline ends came to 16 bases. The CDR3 is CASSQRVRRGGNQPQHF. CDR3 coding DNA: TGCGCCAGCAGTCAACGGGTTCGCCGGGGGGGCAATCAGCCCCAGCATTTT.

V and J are TRBV23-1 and TRBJ2-3; TRBD1 might be the D (5 bases). TRBV23-1 is noted as an ORF with a role that remains uncertain. CDR3 length equals 16 residues. Trimming stripped 5 bases from V and 5 bases from J, with 20 bases between. The DNA for the CDR3 is TGCGCCAGCAGTTCACGCCAGGGTCGCTGGGGAGATACGCAGTATTTT. Protein sequence: CASSSRQGRWGDTQYF.

The chain is built from TRBV12-5 and TRBJ1-3, with D unclear. The CDR3 runs to 12 residues. V was pared by 3 bases and J by 7 bases, with 7 bases between. Germline CDR1 reads LGHNT; CDR2 reads FRNRAP. CDR3 nucleotide sequence: TGTGCTAGTGGTTTTCTTGAGAACACCATATATTTT. As protein: CASGFLENTIYF.

This clonotype turned up a few times. The chain uses TRBV6-6 and TRBJ2-5; D gene unclear. V lost 6 bases and J 0 bases, leaving 11 bases between the germline ends. CDR3 size: 14 residues. Looked up from germline, CDR1 is MNHNY and CDR2 is SVGAGI (reference sequence). The CDR3 reads CASSPGQYQETQYF. CDR3 DNA sequence: TGTGCCAGCAGCCCCGGGCAGTACCAAGAGACCCAGTACTTC.